Included here is one T cell receptor beta chain sequence, with context. This sample was included in a study of blood T cell repertoires in COVID-19. Study at large: Donors in the United States, Italy and Spain gave samples during acute or convalescent COVID-19.

The CDR3 totals 13 residues. The germline V gene has CDR1 SNHLY and CDR2 FYNNEI. Trimming removed 3 bases from V and 2 bases from J, with 6 bases in between. Study processing details: Researchers report that nucleated cell counts were estimated from reference gene primer amplification. Profiled with immunoSEQ multiplex PCR; TCRdb holds only in-frame clones, not every one. V and J calls and clone size follow that table, whereas D and trimming were derived from the DNA. The top ten hold around an eighth of the sample, which has about 59,000 clones, 60% to 80% seen once. The chain recombines TRBV2 with TRBJ2-3, with D perhaps TRBD2 (5 bases). The sample taken for sequencing was peripheral blood. The clonotype comes from a man at least 80 years old with acute or convalescent COVID-19. The CDR3 bases are TGTGCCAGCAGTGAGACTACCACAGATACGCAGTATTTT. Encoded protein: CASSETTTDTQYF.